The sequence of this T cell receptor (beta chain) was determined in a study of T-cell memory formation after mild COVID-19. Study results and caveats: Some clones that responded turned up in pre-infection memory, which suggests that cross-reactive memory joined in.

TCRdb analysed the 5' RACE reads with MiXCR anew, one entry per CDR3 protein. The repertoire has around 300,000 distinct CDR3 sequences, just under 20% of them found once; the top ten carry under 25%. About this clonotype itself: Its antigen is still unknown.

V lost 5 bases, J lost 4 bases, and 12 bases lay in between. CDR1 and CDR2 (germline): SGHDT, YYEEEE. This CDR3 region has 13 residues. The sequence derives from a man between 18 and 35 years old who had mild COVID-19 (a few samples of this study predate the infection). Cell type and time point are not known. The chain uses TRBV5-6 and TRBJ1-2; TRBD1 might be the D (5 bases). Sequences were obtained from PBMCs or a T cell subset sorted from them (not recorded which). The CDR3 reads CASRATASYGYTF. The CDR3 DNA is TGTGCCAGCAGGGCGACAGCATCCTATGGCTACACCTTC.